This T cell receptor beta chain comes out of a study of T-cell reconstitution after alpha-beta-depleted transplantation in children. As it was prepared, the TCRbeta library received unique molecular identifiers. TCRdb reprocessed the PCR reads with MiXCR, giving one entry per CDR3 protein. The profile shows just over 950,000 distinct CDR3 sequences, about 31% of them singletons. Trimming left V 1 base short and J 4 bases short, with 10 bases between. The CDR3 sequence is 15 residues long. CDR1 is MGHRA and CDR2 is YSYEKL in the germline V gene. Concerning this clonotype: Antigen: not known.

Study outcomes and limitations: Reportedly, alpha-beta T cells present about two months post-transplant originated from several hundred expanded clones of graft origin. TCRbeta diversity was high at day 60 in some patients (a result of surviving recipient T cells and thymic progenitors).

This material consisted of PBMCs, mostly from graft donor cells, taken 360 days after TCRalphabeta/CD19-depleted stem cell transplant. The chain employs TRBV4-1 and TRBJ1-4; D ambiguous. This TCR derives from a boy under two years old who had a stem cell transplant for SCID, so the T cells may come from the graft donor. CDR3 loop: CASSQVGRSNEKLFF. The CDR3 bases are TGCGCCAGCAGCCAAGTTGGCAGGAGTAATGAAAAACTGTTTTTT.